What follows describes a single T cell receptor (beta chain). This sample was taken from a study of blood T cell repertoires in COVID-19. Study information: Acute and convalescent COVID-19 specimens originated in the United States, Italy and Spain. Sources were T cells, B-cell-depleted T cells, or PBMCs; the material itself was cDNA or gDNA.

Per the authors' pipeline: How many nucleated cells were present was estimated from reference gene primer amplification. Assay: immunoSEQ multiplex PCR; the TCRdb copy retains only in-frame clones and omits some. V, J and clone size are those of that table, while D and trimming were read from the DNA. This table holds approximately 140,000 clones, roughly 84% found once. CDR3 length: 13 residues. Germline values: CDR1 SGHAT, CDR2 FQNNGV. Trimming took off 6 bases at V and 1 base at J, with 8 bases between the two ends. The sequence came from a woman of 80 years or more with acute or convalescent COVID-19. The sample taken for sequencing was peripheral blood. V gene TRBV11-2 combines with J gene TRBJ2-3, with D tentatively TRBD2 (5 bases). CDR3 amino acids: CASSFSGTDTQYF. The CDR3 nucleotides are TGTGCCAGCAGTTTTAGCGGCACAGATACGCAGTATTTT.